The 22 T cell receptor beta chains given below trace back to one sample, sequenced in a study of blood T cell repertoires in COVID-19 (TCRdb year 2020). The library was made by the immunoSEQ multiplex PCR assay. TCRdb holds this immuneACCESS table with in-frame rearrangements only. Some clones are missing; in checked studies, unresolved V genes explain under half, and the rest has no known cause. The sample data list some 200,000 clones, and roughly nine tenths of these were observed just once. Of the sample, around 1.2% is held by the ten largest clones. The sequenced sample was peripheral blood. The receptors were gathered from a man aged 30-40 years with acute or convalescent COVID-19.

This chain links TRBV5-4 with TRBJ1-1, with D maybe TRBD1 (6 bases). The germline CDR1 and CDR2 sequences are SGHNT and YYREEE (reference sequence). The ends were cut back, 7 bases at V and 4 bases at J, with 20 bases in the middle. The CDR3 loop spans 15 amino acids. The CDR3 loop is CASSLRGGLGTEAFF. CDR3 bases: TGTGCCAGCTCCCTCAGGGGTGGTTTGGGCACTGAAGCTTTCTTT.

On this clone itself: This specimen includes other DNA sequences encoding the same CDR3. The CDR3 region is CAWNQGSNQPQHF. In nucleotides, the CDR3 is TGTGCCTGGAACCAGGGAAGTAATCAGCCCCAGCATTTT. The rearrangement uses TRBV30 and TRBJ1-5; a possible D gene is TRBD1 (5 bases). The germline V and J ends were trimmed by 4 bases and 4 bases, with 11 bases remaining between them. The CDR3 has 13 residues. The germline V gene has CDR1 GTSNPN and CDR2 SVGIG (reference sequence). Full variable domain (remainder filled in from reference TRBV30 and TRBJ1-5): SQTIHQWPATLVQPVGSPLSLECTVEGTSNPNLYWYRQAAGRGLQLLFYSVGIGQISSEVPQNLSASRPQDRQFILSSKKLLLSDSGFYLCAWNQGSNQPQHFGDGTRLSIL.

CDR3 region: CASSSTSGRASGANVLTF. CDR3 DNA sequence: TGTGCCAGCAGCTCTACTAGCGGGAGGGCCTCTGGGGCCAACGTCCTGACTTTC. This chain joins TRBV5-4 and TRBJ2-6; TRBD2 agrees at 13 bases. CDR1 SGHNT and CDR2 YYREEE come from the germline V gene (reference sequence). The CDR3 consists of 18 residues. Unmatched junction bases numbered 3, after V lost 3 bases and J lost 0 bases. Based on the CDR3 plus reference TRBV5-4 and TRBJ2-6, the full variable domain is ETGVTQSPTHLIKTRGQQVTLRCSSQSGHNTVSWYQQALGQGPQFIFQYYREEENGRGNFPPRFSGLQFPNYSSELNVNALELDDSALYLCASSSTSGRASGANVLTFGAGSRLTVL.

The CDR3 reads CASSQDRLKNNSPLHF. Written as DNA, the CDR3 is TGTGCCAGCAGTCAGGACAGGCTGAAGAATAATTCACCCCTCCACTTT. The genes are TRBV2 and TRBJ1-6; TRBD1 aligns across 7 bases. The V gene's germline CDR1 is SNHLY and CDR2 FYNNEI. J gave up 5 bases and V 5 bases, and 9 bases lay outside the gene matches. The CDR3 has 16 amino acids.

V gene TRBV19 combines with J gene TRBJ2-1; 15 positions match TRBD2. The CDR3 runs to 16 residues. Losses at the gene ends were 9 bases for V and 1 base for J; bases not matched to a gene: 4. Germline V gives CDR1 LNHDA, CDR2 SQIVND (reference sequence). The CDR3 is CASGLAGGLSYNEQFF. Written as DNA, the CDR3 is TGTGCCAGCGGACTAGCGGGAGGGCTATCCTACAATGAGCAGTTCTTC.

The chain recombines TRBV7-9 with TRBJ2-1; D perhaps matches TRBD2 (6 bases). Germline CDR1 SEHNR, CDR2 FQNEAQ (reference sequence). Trimming shortened V by 4 bases and J by 5 bases, and 18 bases separated the two germline ends. The CDR3 runs to 16 residues. CDR3 loop: CASSSRGGAYNNEQFF. The DNA of the CDR3 is TGTGCCAGCAGCTCGCGGGGCGGAGCATACAACAATGAGCAGTTCTTC.

This clone was recorded once. The chain couples TRBV28 to TRBJ1-1, with 8 positions matching TRBD1. J was trimmed by 5 bases and V by 6 bases; bases with no gene match: 8. CDR1 and CDR2 from the germline V gene are MDHEN and SYDVKM. The CDR3 is 14 residues long. CDR3 amino acids: CASSRRQGMTEAFF. The CDR3 coding sequence is TGTGCCAGCAGCCGTAGACAGGGGATGACTGAAGCTTTCTTT.

As DNA, the CDR3 is TGTGCCAGCAGAAACGGGCAGGGGGCCACTGAAGCTTTCTTT. Its translation is CASRNGQGATEAFF. This sequence joins TRBV6-6 and TRBJ1-1; 8 nucleotides align to TRBD1. Per germline, CDR1 MNHNY and CDR2 SVGAGI (reference sequence). V lost 6 bases, J lost 4 bases, and 7 bases stayed unmatched. The CDR3 contains 14 residues.

V gene TRBV2 combines with J gene TRBJ2-7, with TRBD1 matching 7 bases. J lost 6 bases, V lost 6 bases, and 14 bases had no gene match. Germline CDR1 SNHLY, CDR2 FYNNEI. The CDR3 covers 15 residues. Written as DNA, the CDR3 is TGTGCCAGCAGCGCTACCGGGACAGCAATTTCCGAGCAGTACTTC. Encoded protein: CASSATGTAISEQYF.

Only one count was recorded for this clone. V is TRBV29-1 and J is TRBJ2-7, with no clear D. The CDR3 totals 10 residues. The ends were cut back, 7 bases at V and 3 bases at J, with 7 bases in the middle. Germline CDR1 and CDR2: SQVTM and ANQGSEA. This CDR3 reads CSAKNYEQYF. CDR3 sequence (DNA): TGCAGCGCTAAAAACTACGAGCAGTACTTC.

This clone was found once. The genes are TRBV3-1 (or the pseudogene TRBV3-2) and TRBJ2-7; TRBD2 matches at 13 bases. This CDR3 is built from 15 residues. Germline values: CDR1 LGHDT, CDR2 YNNKEL (reference sequence). Trimming took 5 bases from V and 2 from J; bases not matched to a gene: 3. This CDR3 reads CASSLLAGGTYEQYF. The CDR3 nucleotides are TGTGCCAGCAGCTTACTAGCGGGAGGGACCTACGAGCAGTACTTC.

In this sample, this clone turned up once. V is TRBV4-1 and J is TRBJ2-3; 9 positions match TRBD2. Looked up from germline, CDR1 is MGHRA and CDR2 is YSYEKL. V trimming: 0 bases; J trimming: 0 bases; junction bases outside the gene matches: 10. The CDR3 loop spans 19 amino acids. CDR3 in amino acids: CASSQDSFSGGSSTDTQYF. In DNA form, the CDR3 reads TGCGCCAGCAGCCAAGATAGTTTTAGCGGGGGATCTAGCACAGATACGCAGTATTTT.

The rearrangement uses TRBV10-3 and TRBJ2-7, with D perhaps TRBD1 (6 bases). The CDR3 covers 12 residues. With 6 bases removed from V and 5 bases from J, the gap between germline ends came to 11 bases. Germline V gives CDR1 ENHRY, CDR2 SYGVKD. CDR3 in amino acids: CAISLEGDEQYF. Here the CDR3 DNA reads TGTGCCATCAGCTTAGAGGGGGACGAGCAGTACTTC.

The chain couples TRBV28 to TRBJ1-3; D possibly corresponds to TRBD1 (5 bases). CDR1 is MDHEN, CDR2 SYDVKM, per germline. Trimming took off 7 bases at V and 0 bases at J, with 10 bases between the two ends. This CDR3 is built from 14 residues. CDR3 bases: TGTGCCAGCACCCTTACAGGCTCTGGAAACACCATATATTTT. Translating gives CASTLTGSGNTIYF.

The V and J genes are TRBV6-5 and TRBJ2-3, with 7 bases lining up with TRBD2. The CDR3 extends over 16 amino acids. The trim removed 4 bases at V and 4 bases at J, leaving 11 bases unmatched. Germline V gene sequence: CDR1 MNHEY, CDR2 SVGAGI. CDR3 coding DNA: TGTGCCAGCAGTTCCCTCGCCCGCGGGAGACCAGATACGCAGTATTTT. Its protein is CASSSLARGRPDTQYF.

J is TRBJ1-4 and V is TRBV3-1 (or the pseudogene TRBV3-2), with D hard to call. V was pared by 1 base and J by 7 bases, with 13 bases between. Germline CDR1 is LGHDT and CDR2 is YNNKEL (reference sequence). The CDR3 has 15 amino acids. The CDR3 sequence is CASSQVRGYGEKLFF. The CDR3 DNA is TGTGCCAGCAGCCAAGTCCGGGGTTATGGTGAAAAACTGTTTTTT.

CDR3 protein: CAGNRQLTNEKLFF. The DNA of the CDR3 is TGTGCCGGGAATAGACAGTTAACTAATGAAAAACTGTTTTTT. The chain couples TRBV30 to TRBJ1-4; tentatively, D is TRBD1 (5 bases). This CDR3 is 14 amino acids long. V was cut by 8 bases and J by 1 base, with 14 bases left in between. Germline V gene lookup returns CDR1 GTSNPN and CDR2 SVGIG (reference sequence). The variable domain in full, completed from reference TRBV30 and TRBJ1-4, reads SQTIHQWPATLVQPVGSPLSLECTVEGTSNPNLYWYRQAAGRGLQLLFYSVGIGQISSEVPQNLSASRPQDRQFILSSKKLLLSDSGFYLCAGNRQLTNEKLFFGSGTQLSVL.

The V call is TRBV5-5, the J call TRBJ2-2, with TRBD1 as a possible D gene (6 bases). The CDR3 contains 14 residues. Germline lookup yields CDR1 SGHKS and CDR2 YYEKEE (reference sequence). Between the trimmed V and J ends, which lost 5 bases and 6 bases, there was a span of 14 bases. The CDR3 region has the DNA TGTGCCAGCAGACCAACAGGGTTCCCCGGGGAGCTGTTTTTT. Protein sequence: CASRPTGFPGELFF.

The chain couples TRBV28 to TRBJ1-5; 10 nucleotides align to TRBD1. The germline gives CDR1 MDHEN, CDR2 SYDVKM. With 4 bases clipped from V and 5 bases from J, the junction kept 8 bases outside the gene matches. The CDR3 length is 16 residues. The CDR3 sequence is CASSSPGQGLDQPQHF. CDR3 bases: TGTGCCAGCAGTTCCCCGGGACAGGGGTTGGATCAGCCCCAGCATTTT.

In its sample, this clone was seen once. The chain couples TRBV5-5 to TRBJ2-5; weak D call: TRBD2 (5 bases). With 2 bases removed from V and 7 bases from J, the gap between germline ends came to 6 bases. Per germline, CDR1 SGHKS and CDR2 YYEKEE (reference sequence). The CDR3 sequence is 11 residues long. The CDR3 protein is CASSLEGTQYF. Written as DNA, the CDR3 is TGTGCCAGCAGCTTAGAGGGGACCCAGTACTTC.

This chain uses TRBV13 with TRBJ2-3; TRBD1 matches 8 bases. The CDR3 is 15 amino acids. Trimming at V came to 8 bases and at J to 2 bases, leaving 9 bases not matched to a gene. Looked up from germline, CDR1 is PRHDT and CDR2 is FYEKMQ (reference sequence). CDR3 bases: TGTGCCAGCGGCCCGGAGGACAGGGCCACAGATACGCAGTATTTT. Translation: CASGPEDRATDTQYF.

This clone occurred once. The rearrangement links TRBV6-5 to TRBJ2-5; D is undetermined. CDR3 length: 14 residues. The V gene's germline CDR1 is MNHEY and CDR2 SVGAGI. Trimming removed 5 bases at V and 5 bases at J, with 15 bases between. The CDR3 DNA follows: TGTGCCAGCAGTATCCGACACCAAAGGGAGACCCAGTACTTC. Translated: CASSIRHQRETQYF.